What follows are 5 T cell receptor beta chains derived from one specimen sequenced in a study of patients and donors after allogeneic stem cell transplantation. TCRdb redid the calling of the RT-PCR reads with MiXCR, one entry per CDR3 protein. This table has 150,000 to 250,000 distinct CDR3 sequences, roughly two fifths appearing once. Sequencing was performed on blood, either unsorted or a sorted T cell fraction (not recorded which). The source is a human donor who was either an allogeneic HSCT recipient or a stem cell or donor lymphocyte infusion donor (not recorded which). It is not recorded whose cells these are; they may come from a transplant donor.

The chain recombines TRBV5-1 with TRBJ1-2; D might be TRBD1 (6 bases). The CDR3 sequence is 13 residues long. In germline, CDR1 is SGHRS, CDR2 YFSETQ. Deletions cut 8 bases from V and 8 bases from J, with 19 bases between. This CDR3 reads CASLGRDIDGYTF. The CDR3 DNA is TGCGCCAGTTTGGGCCGGGACATTGACGGCTACACCTTC.

This clonotype was counted only a few times. The chain has TRBV6-6 and TRBJ1-1, with D unresolved. Trimming took off 5 bases at V and 0 bases at J, with 7 bases between the two ends. The CDR3 is 13 residues long. Germline CDR1 MNHNY, CDR2 SVGAGI (reference sequence). The CDR3 region has the DNA TGTGCCAGCAGTGCTGTCCTGAACACTGAAGCTTTCTTT. This encodes CASSAVLNTEAFF.

The V call is TRBV9, the J call TRBJ2-1; a weak D match, TRBD1 (6 bases). V was cut by 3 bases and J by 8 bases, with 12 bases left in between. The CDR3 sequence is 13 residues long. Germline CDR1 is SGDLS and CDR2 is YYNGEE. The CDR3 loop is CASSATTGYEQFF. Written as DNA, the CDR3 is TGTGCCAGCAGCGCCACAACAGGGTATGAGCAGTTCTTC.

This clonotype was observed a single time. V and J are TRBV30 and TRBJ1-1; 9 nucleotides align to TRBD1. V lost 4 bases to trimming and J lost 4 bases; unmatched junction nucleotides: 7. CDR3 length equals 14 residues. Germline loops: CDR1 GTSNPN, CDR2 SVGIG (reference sequence). In DNA, the CDR3 is TGTGCCTGGACCACCGGACAGGGGACCACTGAAGCTTTCTTT. Translation: CAWTTGQGTTEAFF.

This clonotype has a handful of counts. The gene calls are TRBV20-1 and TRBJ1-4, with a tentative D call TRBD1 (5 bases). Trimming removed 0 bases at V and 3 bases at J, with 14 bases between. The CDR3 spans 16 residues. Germline V gives CDR1 DFQATT, CDR2 SNEGSKA (reference sequence). The CDR3, as DNA: TGCAGTGCTAGAGATGTAAGCGAGGGACCTAATGAAAAACTGTTTTTT. Translating gives CSARDVSEGPNEKLFF.